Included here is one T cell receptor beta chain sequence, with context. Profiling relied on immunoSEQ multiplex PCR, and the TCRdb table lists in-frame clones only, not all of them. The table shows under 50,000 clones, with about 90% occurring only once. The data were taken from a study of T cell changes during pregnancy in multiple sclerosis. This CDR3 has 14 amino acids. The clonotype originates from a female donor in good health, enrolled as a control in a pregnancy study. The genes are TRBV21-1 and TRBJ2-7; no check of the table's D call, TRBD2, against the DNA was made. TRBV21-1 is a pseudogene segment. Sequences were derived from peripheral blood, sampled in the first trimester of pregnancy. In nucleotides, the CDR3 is TGTGCCAGCAGCAAAGTTGCGGGGGGCCCTGAGCAGTACTTC. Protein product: CASSKVAGGPEQYF.